This is a list of T cell receptor beta chains from one sample in a study of cytomegalovirus exposure and HLA in healthy donors. Some clones are missing from TCRdb's copy, which holds only in-frame ones; the method was immunoSEQ multiplex PCR. The sample contains around 140,000 clones, about 61% of which appear only once. Sequencing was performed on PBMCs. Receptors were obtained from a middle-aged woman in good health and CMV-seronegative. CDR3s include the opening cysteine and the closing phenylalanine or tryptophan. D genes are given only for firm matches. Clone size, where shown, is once, few, many, or a class for clones that have expanded.

D gene,V gene,clone size,CDR3 length,J gene,CDR3 protein,CDR3 DNA
TRBD2,TRBV7-6,.,16,TRBJ2-3,CASSLGSGGRGDTQYF,TGTGCCAGCAGCTTAGGGAGCGGGGGCCGGGGAGATACGCAGTATTTT
.,TRBV15,.,14,TRBJ1-5,CATSRDGVNQPQHF,TGTGCCACCAGCAGAGATGGAGTCAATCAGCCCCAGCATTTT
TRBD1,TRBV2,.,16,TRBJ2-5,CASSEDRGQYQETQYF,TGTGCCAGCAGTGAGGATAGGGGACAGTACCAAGAGACCCAGTACTTC
.,TRBV30,.,11,TRBJ1-3,CAWNSRNTIYF,TGTGCCTGGAACAGTAGAAACACCATATATTTT
.,TRBV27,.,15,TRBJ2-7,CASSFWGRVGDEQYF,TGTGCCAGCAGTTTCTGGGGTAGGGTAGGGGACGAGCAGTACTTC
.,TRBV7-3,.,13,TRBJ1-1,CASSSRGGREAFF,TGTGCCAGCAGCTCACGGGGGGGGAGAGAAGCTTTCTTT
.,TRBV29-1,.,12,TRBJ1-2,CSVATGGYGYTF,TGCAGCGTTGCGACGGGAGGCTATGGCTACACCTTC
.,TRBV2,.,12,TRBJ1-4,CASRRGGEKLFF,TGTGCCAGCAGGAGGGGAGGCGAAAAACTGTTTTTT
.,TRBV9,.,15,TRBJ2-1,CASSVSRGTYNEQFF,TGTGCCAGCAGCGTGTCAAGGGGGACCTACAATGAGCAGTTCTTC
.,TRBV28,.,15,TRBJ2-1,CASRPGAGINEEQFF,TGTGCCAGCAGACCTGGGGCGGGGATCAATGAGGAGCAGTTCTTC
.,TRBV9,.,16,TRBJ2-3,CASSVEGGGGTDTQYF,TGTGCCAGCAGCGTAGAAGGGGGAGGGGGCACAGATACGCAGTATTTT
.,TRBV5-1,.,14,TRBJ1-1,CASSSGVMNTEAFF,TGCGCCAGCAGCTCAGGGGTTATGAACACTGAAGCTTTCTTT
.,TRBV7-3,.,13,TRBJ1-1,CASSLRRNTEAFF,TGTGCCAGCAGCCTCCGGAGGAACACTGAAGCTTTCTTT
.,TRBV4-2,.,16,TRBJ1-2,CASSQDEGVLNYGYTF,TGTGCCAGCAGCCAAGACGAAGGGGTCCTAAACTATGGCTACACCTTC
TRBD1,TRBV19,few,14,TRBJ1-1,CASSAGQPNTEAFF,TGTGCCAGTAGTGCGGGACAGCCTAACACTGAAGCTTTCTTT
.,TRBV28,.,13,TRBJ2-3,CASSLDNTDTQYF,TGTGCCAGCAGTTTAGACAACACAGATACGCAGTATTTT
TRBD1,TRBV18,.,16,TRBJ1-1,CASSPLSYRGRTEAFF,TGTGCCAGCTCACCACTCTCGTACAGGGGGCGGACTGAAGCTTTCTTT
TRBD2,TRBV7-3,.,15,TRBJ2-1,CASSLTSGPYNEQFF,TGTGCCAGCAGCTTAACTAGCGGGCCTTACAATGAGCAGTTCTTC
.,TRBV15,.,15,TRBJ1-2,CATSSSGRRYYGYTF,TGTGCCACCAGCAGTTCAGGGAGGCGCTACTATGGCTACACCTTC
.,TRBV6-6,.,15,TRBJ1-6,CASRPGTTQGSPLHF,TGTGCCAGCAGACCCGGGACAACCCAAGGTTCACCCCTCCACTTT
TRBD1,TRBV10-3,.,14,TRBJ2-7,CAISAGTGGYEQYF,TGTGCCATCAGTGCCGGGACAGGGGGTTACGAGCAGTACTTC
TRBD2,TRBV30,.,15,TRBJ2-2,CASPSRLGGTGELFF,TGTGCCTCCCCGAGCAGACTGGGGGGGACCGGGGAGCTGTTTTTT
.,TRBV20-1,.,11,TRBJ1-1,CSGGWQLEAFF,TGCAGCGGGGGATGGCAGCTAGAAGCTTTCTTT
TRBD1,TRBV25-1,.,18,TRBJ1-6,CASSGTGTGPSYNSPLHF,TGTGCCAGCAGTGGCACCGGGACAGGGCCCTCCTATAATTCCCCCCTCCACTTT
.,TRBV27,few,14,TRBJ1-2,CASSLSRTGYGYTF,TGTGCCAGCAGTTTATCGCGAACAGGCTATGGCTACACCTTC
.,TRBV30,.,13,TRBJ1-5,CAWSPGVNQPQHF,TGTGCCTGGAGTCCAGGGGTCAATCAGCCCCAGCATTTT
TRBD1,TRBV30,.,14,TRBJ1-3,CASGQDVSGNTIYF,TGTGCCTCAGGACAGGACGTCTCTGGAAACACCATATATTTT
.,TRBV4-1,.,15,TRBJ1-4,CASSQVGRDGEKLFF,TGCGCCAGCAGCCAAGTTGGCCGGGATGGGGAAAAACTGTTTTTT
TRBD1,TRBV5-1,.,14,TRBJ2-1,CASQAGGRSYEQFF,TGCGCCAGCCAGGCAGGGGGCAGGAGCTATGAGCAGTTCTTC
.,TRBV15,.,14,TRBJ1-1,CASAGGGSNTEAFF,TGTGCCAGCGCCGGGGGTGGATCGAACACTGAAGCTTTCTTT
.,TRBV5-1,.,13,TRBJ2-2,CASSFHQSGELFF,TGCGCCAGCAGCTTCCATCAATCAGGGGAGCTGTTTTTT
TRBD1,TRBV7-8,.,12,TRBJ1-2,CASRSGTGGYTF,TGTGCCAGCAGGTCGGGGACAGGGGGCTACACCTTC